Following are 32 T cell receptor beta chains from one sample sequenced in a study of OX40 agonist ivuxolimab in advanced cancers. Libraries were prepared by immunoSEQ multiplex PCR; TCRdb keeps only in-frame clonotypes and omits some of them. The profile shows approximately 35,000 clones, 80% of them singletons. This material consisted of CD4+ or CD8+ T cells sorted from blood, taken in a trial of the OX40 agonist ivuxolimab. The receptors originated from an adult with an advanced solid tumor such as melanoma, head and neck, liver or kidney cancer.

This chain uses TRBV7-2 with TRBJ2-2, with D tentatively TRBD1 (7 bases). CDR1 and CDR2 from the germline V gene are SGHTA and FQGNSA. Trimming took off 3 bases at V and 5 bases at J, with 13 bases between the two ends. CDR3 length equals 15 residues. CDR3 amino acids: CASSFRTGGTGELFF. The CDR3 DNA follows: TGTGCCAGCAGCTTCCGGACAGGAGGGACCGGGGAGCTGTTTTTT.

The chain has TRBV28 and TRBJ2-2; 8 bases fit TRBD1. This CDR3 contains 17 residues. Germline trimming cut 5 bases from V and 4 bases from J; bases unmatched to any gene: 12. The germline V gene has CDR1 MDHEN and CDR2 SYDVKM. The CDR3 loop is CASSPNPDRGLTGELFF. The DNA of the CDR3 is TGTGCCAGCAGTCCCAATCCCGACAGGGGCCTCACCGGGGAGCTGTTTTTT.

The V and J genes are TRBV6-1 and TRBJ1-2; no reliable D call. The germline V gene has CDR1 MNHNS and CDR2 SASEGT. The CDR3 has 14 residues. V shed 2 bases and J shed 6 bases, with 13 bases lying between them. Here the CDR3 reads CASSERSVTHGYTF. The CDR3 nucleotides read TGTGCCAGCAGTGAAAGATCAGTCACTCATGGCTACACCTTC.

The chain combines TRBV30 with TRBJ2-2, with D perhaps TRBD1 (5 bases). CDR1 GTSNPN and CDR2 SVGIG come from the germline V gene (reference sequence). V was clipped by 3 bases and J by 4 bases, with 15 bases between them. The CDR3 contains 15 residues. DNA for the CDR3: TGTGCCTGGAGATATCAGGGCGTGGGCACCGGGGAGCTGTTTTTT. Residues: CAWRYQGVGTGELFF.

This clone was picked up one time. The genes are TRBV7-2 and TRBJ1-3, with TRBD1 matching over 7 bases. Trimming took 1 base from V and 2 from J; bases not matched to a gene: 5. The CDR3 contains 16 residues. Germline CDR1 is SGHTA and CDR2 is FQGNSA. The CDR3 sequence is CASSLEGQITGNTIYF. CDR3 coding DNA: TGTGCCAGCAGCTTAGAGGGACAGATAACTGGAAACACCATATATTTT.

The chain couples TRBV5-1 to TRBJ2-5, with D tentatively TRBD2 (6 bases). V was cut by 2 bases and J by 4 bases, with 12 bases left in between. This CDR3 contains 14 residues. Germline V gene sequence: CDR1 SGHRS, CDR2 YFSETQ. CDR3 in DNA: TGCGCCAGCAGCTTAAATGTCGGGAGAGAGACCCAGTACTTC. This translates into CASSLNVGRETQYF.

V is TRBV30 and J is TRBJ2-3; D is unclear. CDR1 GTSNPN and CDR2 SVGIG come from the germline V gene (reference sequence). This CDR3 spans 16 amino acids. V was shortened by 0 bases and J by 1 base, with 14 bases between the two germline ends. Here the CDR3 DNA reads TGTGCCTGGAGTGTAGTTCAGAACCGCCGCACAGATACGCAGTATTTT. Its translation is CAWSVVQNRRTDTQYF.

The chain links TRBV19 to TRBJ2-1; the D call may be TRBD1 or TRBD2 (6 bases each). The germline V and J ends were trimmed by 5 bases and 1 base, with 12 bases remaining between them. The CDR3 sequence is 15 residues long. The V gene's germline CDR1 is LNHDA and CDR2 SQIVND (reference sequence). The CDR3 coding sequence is TGTGCCAGTAGTCTCGGGGGCGCGTCCTACAATGAGCAGTTCTTC. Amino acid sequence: CASSLGGASYNEQFF.

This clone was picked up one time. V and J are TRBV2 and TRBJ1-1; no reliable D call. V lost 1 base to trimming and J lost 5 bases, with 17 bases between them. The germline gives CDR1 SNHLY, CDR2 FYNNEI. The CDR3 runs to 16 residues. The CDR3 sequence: CASSEGVVSTRTEAFF. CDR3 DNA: TGTGCCAGCAGTGAAGGGGTAGTCAGTACGAGAACTGAAGCTTTCTTT.

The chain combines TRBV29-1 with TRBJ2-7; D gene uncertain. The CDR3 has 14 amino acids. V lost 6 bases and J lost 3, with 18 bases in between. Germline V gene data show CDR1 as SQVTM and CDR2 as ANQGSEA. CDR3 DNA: TGCAGCGTCAGCAAGGGCCAGAGAGGCTACGAGCAGTACTTC. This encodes CSVSKGQRGYEQYF.

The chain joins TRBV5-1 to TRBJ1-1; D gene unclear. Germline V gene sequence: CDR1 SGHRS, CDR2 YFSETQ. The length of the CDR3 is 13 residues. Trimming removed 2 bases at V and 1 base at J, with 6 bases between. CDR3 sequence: CASSFGENTEAFF. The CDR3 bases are TGCGCCAGCAGCTTCGGCGAGAACACTGAAGCTTTCTTT.

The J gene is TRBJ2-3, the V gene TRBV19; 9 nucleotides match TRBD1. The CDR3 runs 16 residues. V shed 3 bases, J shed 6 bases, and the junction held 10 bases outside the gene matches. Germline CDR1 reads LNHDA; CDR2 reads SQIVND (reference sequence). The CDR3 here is CASSMGQGRNSDTQYF. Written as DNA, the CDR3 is TGTGCCAGTAGTATGGGACAGGGAAGGAATTCGGATACGCAGTATTTT.

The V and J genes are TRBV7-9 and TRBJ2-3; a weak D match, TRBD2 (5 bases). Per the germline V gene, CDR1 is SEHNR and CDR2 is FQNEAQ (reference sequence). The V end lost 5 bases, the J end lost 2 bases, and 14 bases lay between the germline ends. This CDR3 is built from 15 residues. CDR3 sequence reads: CASSPREGFTDTQYF. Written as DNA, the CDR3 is TGTGCCAGCAGCCCCCGCGAGGGCTTCACAGATACGCAGTATTTT.

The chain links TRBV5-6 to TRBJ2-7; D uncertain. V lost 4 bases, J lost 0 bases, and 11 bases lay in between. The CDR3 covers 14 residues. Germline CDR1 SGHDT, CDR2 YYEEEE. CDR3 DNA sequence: TGTGCCAGCAGCGTAGACTTAAGCTCCTACGAGCAGTACTTC. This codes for CASSVDLSSYEQYF.

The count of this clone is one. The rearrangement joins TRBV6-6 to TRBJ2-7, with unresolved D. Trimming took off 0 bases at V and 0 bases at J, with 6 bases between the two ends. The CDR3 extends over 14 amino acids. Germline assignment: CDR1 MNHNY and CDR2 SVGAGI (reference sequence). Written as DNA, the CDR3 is TGTGCCAGCAGTTACTCTAGGAGCTCCTACGAGCAGTACTTC. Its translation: CASSYSRSSYEQYF.

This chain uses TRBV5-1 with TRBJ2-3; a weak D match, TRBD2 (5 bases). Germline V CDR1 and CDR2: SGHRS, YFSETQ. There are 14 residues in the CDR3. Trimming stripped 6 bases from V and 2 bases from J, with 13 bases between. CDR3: CASKAGSTTDTQYF. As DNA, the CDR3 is TGCGCCAGCAAGGCGGGTAGCACCACAGATACGCAGTATTTT.

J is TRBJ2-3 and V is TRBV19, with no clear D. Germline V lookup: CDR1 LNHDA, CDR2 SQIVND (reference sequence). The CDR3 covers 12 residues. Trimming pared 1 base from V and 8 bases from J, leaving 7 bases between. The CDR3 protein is CASSIVAGTQYF. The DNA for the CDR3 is TGTGCCAGTAGTATAGTTGCAGGTACGCAGTATTTT.

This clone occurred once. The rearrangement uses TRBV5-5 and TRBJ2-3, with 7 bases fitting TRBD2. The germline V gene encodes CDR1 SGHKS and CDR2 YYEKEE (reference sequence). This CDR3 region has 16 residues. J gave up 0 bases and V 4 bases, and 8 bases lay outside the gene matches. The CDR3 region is CASSQRGGGSTDTQYF. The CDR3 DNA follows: TGTGCCAGCAGCCAGAGGGGCGGGGGTAGCACAGATACGCAGTATTTT.

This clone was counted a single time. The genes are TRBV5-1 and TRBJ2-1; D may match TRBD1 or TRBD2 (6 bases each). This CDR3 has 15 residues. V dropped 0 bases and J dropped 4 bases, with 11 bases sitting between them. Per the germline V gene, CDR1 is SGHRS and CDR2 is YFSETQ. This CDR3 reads CASSLGGLAYNEQFF. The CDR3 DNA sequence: TGCGCCAGCAGCTTGGGGGGGCTAGCGTACAATGAGCAGTTCTTC.

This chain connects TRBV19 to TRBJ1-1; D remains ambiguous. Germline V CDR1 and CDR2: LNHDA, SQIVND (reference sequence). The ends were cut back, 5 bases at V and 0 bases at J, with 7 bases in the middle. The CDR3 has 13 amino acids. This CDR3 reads CASSRRLNTEAFF. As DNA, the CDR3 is TGTGCCAGTAGTCGCCGGCTGAACACTGAAGCTTTCTTT. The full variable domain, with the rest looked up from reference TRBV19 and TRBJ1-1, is DGGITQSPKYLFRKEGQNVTLSCEQNLNHDAMYWYRQDPGQGLRLIYYSQIVNDFQKGDIAEGYSVSREKKESFPLTVTSAQKNPTAFYLCASSRRLNTEAFFGQGTRLTVV.

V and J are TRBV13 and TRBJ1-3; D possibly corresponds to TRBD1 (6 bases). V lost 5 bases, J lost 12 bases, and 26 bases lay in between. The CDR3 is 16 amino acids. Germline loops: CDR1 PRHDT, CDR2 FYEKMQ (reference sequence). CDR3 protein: CASSTGGGQPERFIYF. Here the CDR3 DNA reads TGTGCCAGCAGCACCGGGGGAGGACAGCCTGAGAGGTTCATATATTTT.

CDR3 coding DNA: TGTGCCAGCACCCCCCCCTCGGGTTTCGACGCTTTCTTT. Amino acid sequence: CASTPPSGFDAFF. This chain connects TRBV7-9 to TRBJ1-1; D unclear. The V end lost 7 bases, the J end lost 11 bases, and 20 bases lay between the germline ends. The germline CDR1 and CDR2 sequences are SEHNR and FQNEAQ (reference sequence). This CDR3 has 13 residues.

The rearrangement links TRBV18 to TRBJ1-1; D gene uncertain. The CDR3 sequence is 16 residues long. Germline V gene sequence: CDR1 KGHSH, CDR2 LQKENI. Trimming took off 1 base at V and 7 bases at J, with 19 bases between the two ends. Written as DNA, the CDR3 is TGTGCCAGCTCACCACAGACCCCCTCCCTAGACCTTGAAGCTTTCTTT. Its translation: CASSPQTPSLDLEAFF.

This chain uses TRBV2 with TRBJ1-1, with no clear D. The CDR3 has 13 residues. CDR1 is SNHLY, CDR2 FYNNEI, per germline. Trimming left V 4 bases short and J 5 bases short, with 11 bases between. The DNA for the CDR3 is TGTGCCAGCAGTGCGGATGGTGGGACTGAAGCTTTCTTT. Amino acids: CASSADGGTEAFF.

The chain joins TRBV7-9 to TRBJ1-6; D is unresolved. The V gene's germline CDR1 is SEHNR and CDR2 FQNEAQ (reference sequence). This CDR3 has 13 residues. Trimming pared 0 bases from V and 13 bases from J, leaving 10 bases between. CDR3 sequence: CASSLAEGGPLHF. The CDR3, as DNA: TGTGCCAGCAGCTTAGCGGAGGGTGGTCCCCTCCACTTT.

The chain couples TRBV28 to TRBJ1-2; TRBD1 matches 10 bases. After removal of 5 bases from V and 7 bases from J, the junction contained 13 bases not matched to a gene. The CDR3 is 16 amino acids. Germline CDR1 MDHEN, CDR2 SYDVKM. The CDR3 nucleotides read TGTGCCAGCAGTACTCTTGCGGGACAGGGGAGCGGTGGCTACACCTTC. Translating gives CASSTLAGQGSGGYTF.

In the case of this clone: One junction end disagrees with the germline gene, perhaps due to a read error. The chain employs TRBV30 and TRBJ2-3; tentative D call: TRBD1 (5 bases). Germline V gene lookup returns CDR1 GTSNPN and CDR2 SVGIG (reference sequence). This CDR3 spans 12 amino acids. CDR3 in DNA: TGTGCCTGGGTTCGGAGACGACAGTCCCTTTTATTT. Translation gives CAWVRRRQSLLF.

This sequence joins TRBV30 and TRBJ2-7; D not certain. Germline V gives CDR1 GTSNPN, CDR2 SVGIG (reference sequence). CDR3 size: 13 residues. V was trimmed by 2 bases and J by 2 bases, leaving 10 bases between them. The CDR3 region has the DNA TGTGCCTGGAGTCCCACGGCTGCCTACGAGCAGTACTTC. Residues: CAWSPTAAYEQYF.

The CDR3 here is CASRGRSDEKLFF. CDR3 DNA: TGTGCCAGTAGGGGACGGTCCGATGAAAAACTGTTTTTT. The chain is built from TRBV19 and TRBJ1-4, with D tentatively TRBD1 (5 bases). Germline V gives CDR1 LNHDA, CDR2 SQIVND (reference sequence). V was pared by 6 bases and J by 6 bases, with 11 bases between. The CDR3 totals 13 residues.

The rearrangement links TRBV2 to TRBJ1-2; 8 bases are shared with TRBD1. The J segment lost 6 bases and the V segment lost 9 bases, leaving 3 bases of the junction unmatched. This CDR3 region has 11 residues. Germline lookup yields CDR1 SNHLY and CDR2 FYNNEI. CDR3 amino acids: CARGQGHGYTF. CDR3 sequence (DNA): TGTGCCAGAGGACAGGGCCATGGCTACACCTTC.

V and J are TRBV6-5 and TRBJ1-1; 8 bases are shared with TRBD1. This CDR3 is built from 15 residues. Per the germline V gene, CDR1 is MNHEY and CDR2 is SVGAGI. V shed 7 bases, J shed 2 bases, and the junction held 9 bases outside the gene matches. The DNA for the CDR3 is TGTGCCAGCACCCCGACAGGGGAGGGTAACACTGAAGCTTTCTTT. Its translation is CASTPTGEGNTEAFF.

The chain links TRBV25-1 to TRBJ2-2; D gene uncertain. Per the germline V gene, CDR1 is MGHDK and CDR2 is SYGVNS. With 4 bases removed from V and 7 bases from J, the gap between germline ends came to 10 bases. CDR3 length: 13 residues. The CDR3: CASSGLNDGELFF. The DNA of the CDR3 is TGTGCCAGCAGTGGCCTAAACGACGGGGAGCTGTTTTTT.